This T cell receptor (beta chain) came from a study of PD-1 blockade in classical Hodgkin lymphoma. Some clones are missing from TCRdb's copy, which holds only in-frame ones; the method was immunoSEQ multiplex PCR. Here the sample spans 4,000 to 4,500 clones, about 70% being singletons. Following autologous stem cell transplantation, relapse occurred in every patient, and exposure to brentuximab vedotin varied. Findings and limits, study-wide: Exclusion applied to patients who initiated nivolumab less than 1 year following ASCT. Newly diagnosed patients reportedly trailed healthy donors in baseline TCR diversity. By C4D1, CD4+ diversity increased significantly, especially in complete responders.

From germline, CDR1 is SQVTM and CDR2 ANQGSEA. This CDR3 region has 12 residues. Trimming removed 6 bases from V and 8 bases from J; junction bases left unmatched: 7. Comments on this clone: Its antigen is as yet unknown.

The chain combines TRBV29-1 with TRBJ2-1; 7 nucleotides match TRBD1. Source: peripheral blood mononuclear cells (PBMCs), taken before the second cycle of nivolumab. This TCR came from a human donor with classical Hodgkin lymphoma. The CDR3 coding sequence is TGCAGCGTCCTTCAGACAGGGCATGAGCAGTTCTTC. Amino acid sequence: CSVLQTGHEQFF.